Detailed here is one T cell receptor beta chain. What it recognizes is unknown. TCRdb's copy holds only in-frame clones and misses some; the assay was immunoSEQ multiplex PCR. The data hold 55,000 to 70,000 clones, with 80% to 90% observed a single time. The data stem from a study of OX40 agonist ivuxolimab in advanced cancers. The wider study: There were three patients with partial responses, one having hepatocellular carcinoma and two cutaneous melanoma. Regarding the study as a whole: Relatively little clonal expansion, among the lowest observed, appeared in partial responders at 0.1-3.0 mg/kg.

Deletions cut 6 bases from V and 5 bases from J, with 16 bases between. Germline V gene lookup returns CDR1 MNHEY and CDR2 SMNVEV (reference sequence). The CDR3 is 14 residues long. People who had autoimmune disease history or systemic immunosuppression were excluded. This chain links TRBV27 with TRBJ1-2; D not resolved. The sequence was collected from an adult with an advanced solid tumor such as melanoma, head and neck, liver or kidney cancer. The sample consisted of CD4+ or CD8+ T cells sorted from blood, taken in a trial of the OX40 agonist ivuxolimab. In DNA form, the CDR3 reads TGTGCCAGCAGGGACGGACGAGGGAGGTATGGCTACACCTTC. This gives the protein CASRDGRGRYGYTF.